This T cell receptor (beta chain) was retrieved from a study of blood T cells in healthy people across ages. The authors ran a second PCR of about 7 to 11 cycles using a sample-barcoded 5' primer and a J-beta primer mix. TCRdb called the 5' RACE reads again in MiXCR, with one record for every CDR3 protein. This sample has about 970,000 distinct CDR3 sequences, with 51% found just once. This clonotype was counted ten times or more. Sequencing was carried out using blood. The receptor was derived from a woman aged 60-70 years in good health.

Here the CDR3 reads CASSRGGLEGYTF. The CDR3, as DNA: TGTGCCAGCAGTCGGGGGGGATTGGAAGGCTACACCTTC. V is TRBV2 and J is TRBJ1-2, with D maybe TRBD1 (5 bases). The CDR3 runs to 13 residues. V was trimmed by 5 bases and J by 8 bases, leaving 15 bases between them. Germline-derived CDR1 and CDR2 are SNHLY and FYNNEI.